This TCR beta chain is drawn from a study of shared clonotypes between healthy human individuals. The study's findings and limits: Relative to memory subsets, naive subsets generally showed larger estimated richness. In having few donors, the study represented limited genetic and exposure-history diversity.

Profiling relied on immunoSEQ multiplex PCR, and the TCRdb table lists in-frame clones only, not all of them. The data show approximately 710,000 clones, around 91% seen once. CD8 memory cells included CD45RO+ cells plus CCR7-negative CD45RA+ TemRA cells. The CDR3 loop spans 16 amino acids. The V gene end was trimmed by 6 bases and the J gene end by 4 bases; junction bases not matched to a gene: 5. Germline lookup yields CDR1 KGHSH and CDR2 LQKENI. A note on this clone: The antigen remains undetermined.

This receptor was obtained from a man between 18 and 29 years old in good health. Some clones in this sample may be carry-over from other donors' samples. The chain is built from TRBV18 and TRBJ2-1, with 14 positions matching TRBD2. The source material was memory CD8+ T cells from PBMCs. Subset defined: CD45RO+ cells pooled with CCR7-negative TemRA cells. CDR3 protein: CASSVGLAGGYNEQFF. CDR3 nucleotides: TGTGCCAGCTCGGTTGGACTAGCGGGAGGTTACAATGAGCAGTTCTTC.